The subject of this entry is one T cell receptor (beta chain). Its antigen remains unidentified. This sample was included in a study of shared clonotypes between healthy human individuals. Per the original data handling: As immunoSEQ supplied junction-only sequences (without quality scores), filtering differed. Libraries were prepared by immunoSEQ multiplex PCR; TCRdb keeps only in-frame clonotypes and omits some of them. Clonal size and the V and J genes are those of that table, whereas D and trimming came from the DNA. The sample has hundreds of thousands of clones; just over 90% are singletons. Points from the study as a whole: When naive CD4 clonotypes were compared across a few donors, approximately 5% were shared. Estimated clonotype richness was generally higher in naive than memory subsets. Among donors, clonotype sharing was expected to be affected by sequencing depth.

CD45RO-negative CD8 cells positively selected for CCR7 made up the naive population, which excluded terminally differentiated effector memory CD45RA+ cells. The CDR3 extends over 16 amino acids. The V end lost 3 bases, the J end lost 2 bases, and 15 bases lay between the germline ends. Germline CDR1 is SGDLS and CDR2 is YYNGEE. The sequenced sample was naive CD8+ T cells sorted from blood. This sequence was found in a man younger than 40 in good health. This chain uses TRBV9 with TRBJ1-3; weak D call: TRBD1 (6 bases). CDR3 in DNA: TGTGCCAGCAGCGCAACTACAGGGTTCGCTGGAAACACCATATATTTT. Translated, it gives CASSATTGFAGNTIYF. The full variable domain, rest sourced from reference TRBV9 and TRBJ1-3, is DSGVTQTPKHLITATGQRVTLRCSPRSGDLSVYWYQQSLDQGLQFLIQYYNGEERAKGNILERFSAQQFPDLHSELNLSSLELGDSALYFCASSATTGFAGNTIYFGEGSWLTVV.